This T cell receptor beta chain was found in a study of T cell repertoires in cytomegalovirus infection. Overall study: Through public TCR beta signatures, both CMV infection and matching HLA type were indicated. Study-wide points: CMV carriers having the relevant HLA were flagged by cumulative public TCR beta family frequency.

TCRdb itself ran the reads through MiXCR, one entry per CDR3 protein. Seen here are approximately 730,000 distinct CDR3 sequences, about 30% observed once, and the top ten hold 15% to 20%. About this clonotype itself: Its antigen is not known.

Germline CDR1 is DFQATT and CDR2 is SNEGSKA (reference sequence). Trimming cost V 3 bases and J 2 bases, with 10 bases left between them. The length of the CDR3 is 13 residues. The sequenced sample was cultured PBMCs, obtained from culture after CMV antigen stimulation. The TCR sequence derives from a human donor in good health (CMV status not recorded). Some clones in this sample may be carry-over from other donors' samples. The chain is built from TRBV20-1 and TRBJ2-5; a weak D match, TRBD1 (5 bases). CDR3 nucleotides: TGCAGTGCTAGTGGACACACGCAAGAGACCCAGTACTTC. Encoded protein: CSASGHTQETQYF.